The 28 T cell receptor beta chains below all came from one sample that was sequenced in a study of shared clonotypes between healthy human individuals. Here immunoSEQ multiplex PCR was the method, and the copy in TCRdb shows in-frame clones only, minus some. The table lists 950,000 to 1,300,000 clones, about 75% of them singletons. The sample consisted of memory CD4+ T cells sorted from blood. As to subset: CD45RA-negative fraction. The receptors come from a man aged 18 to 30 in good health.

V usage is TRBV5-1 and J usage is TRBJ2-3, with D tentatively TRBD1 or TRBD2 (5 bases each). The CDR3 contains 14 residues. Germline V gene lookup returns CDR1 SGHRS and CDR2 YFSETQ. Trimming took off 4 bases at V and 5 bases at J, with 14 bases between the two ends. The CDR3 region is CASSTGPTIDTQYF. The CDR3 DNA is TGCGCCAGCAGCACGGGACCGACTATAGATACGCAGTATTTT.

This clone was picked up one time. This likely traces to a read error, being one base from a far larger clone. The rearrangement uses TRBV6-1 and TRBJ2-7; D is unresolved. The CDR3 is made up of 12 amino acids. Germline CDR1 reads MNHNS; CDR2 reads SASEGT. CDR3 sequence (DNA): TGTGCCATCAGTGAAGACTCCTACGAGCAGTACTTC. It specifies CAISEDSYEQYF.

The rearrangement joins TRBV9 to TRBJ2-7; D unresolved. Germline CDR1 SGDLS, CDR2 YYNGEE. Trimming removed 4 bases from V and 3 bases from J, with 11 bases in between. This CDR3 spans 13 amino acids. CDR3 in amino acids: CASSPSVGYEQYF. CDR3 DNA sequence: TGTGCCAGCAGCCCGAGTGTAGGCTACGAGCAGTACTTC. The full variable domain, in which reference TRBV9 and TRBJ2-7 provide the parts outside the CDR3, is DSGVTQTPKHLITATGQRVTLRCSPRSGDLSVYWYQQSLDQGLQFLIQYYNGEERAKGNILERFSAQQFPDLHSELNLSSLELGDSALYFCASSPSVGYEQYFGPGTRLTVT.

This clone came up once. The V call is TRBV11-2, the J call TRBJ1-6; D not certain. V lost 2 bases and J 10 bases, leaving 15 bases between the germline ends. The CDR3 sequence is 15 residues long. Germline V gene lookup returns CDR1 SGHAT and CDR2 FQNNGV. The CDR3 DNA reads TGTGCCAGCAGCTTAAAGGGAGGGCCCGGCTCACCCCTCCACTTT. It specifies CASSLKGGPGSPLHF.

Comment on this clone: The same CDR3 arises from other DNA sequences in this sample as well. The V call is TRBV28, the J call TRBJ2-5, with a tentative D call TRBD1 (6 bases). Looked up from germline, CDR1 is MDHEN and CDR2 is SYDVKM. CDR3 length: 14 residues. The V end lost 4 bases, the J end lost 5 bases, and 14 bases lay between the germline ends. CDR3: CASSSGQTKETQYF. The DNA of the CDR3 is TGTGCCAGCAGTTCCGGACAGACCAAGGAGACCCAGTACTTC.

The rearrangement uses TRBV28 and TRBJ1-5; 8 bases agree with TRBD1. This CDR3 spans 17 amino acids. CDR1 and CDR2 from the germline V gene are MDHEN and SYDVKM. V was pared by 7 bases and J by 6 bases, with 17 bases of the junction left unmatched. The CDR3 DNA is TGTGCCAGCACCCCGGCCCTCGACAGGGGTGGGAGTCAGCCCCAGCATTTT. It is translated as CASTPALDRGGSQPQHF.

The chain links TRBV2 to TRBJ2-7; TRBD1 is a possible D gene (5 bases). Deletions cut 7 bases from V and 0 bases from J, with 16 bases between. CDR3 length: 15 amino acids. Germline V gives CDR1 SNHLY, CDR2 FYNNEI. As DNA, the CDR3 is TGTGCCAGCACCGTGGGGCAGGGTCCCTCCTACGAGCAGTACTTC. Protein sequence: CASTVGQGPSYEQYF.

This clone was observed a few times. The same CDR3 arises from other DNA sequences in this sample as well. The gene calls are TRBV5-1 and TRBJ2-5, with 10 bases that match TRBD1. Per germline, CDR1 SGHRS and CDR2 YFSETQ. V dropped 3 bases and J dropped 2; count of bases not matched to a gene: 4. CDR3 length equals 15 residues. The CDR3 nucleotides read TGCGCCAGCAGCTCCGGACAGGGGGGGCAAGAGACCCAGTACTTC. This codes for CASSSGQGGQETQYF.

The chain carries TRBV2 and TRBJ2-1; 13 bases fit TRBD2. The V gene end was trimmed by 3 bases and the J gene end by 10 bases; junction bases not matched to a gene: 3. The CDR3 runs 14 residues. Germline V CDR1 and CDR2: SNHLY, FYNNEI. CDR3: CASSDLTSGREQFF. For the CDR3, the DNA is TGTGCCAGCAGTGACTTGACTAGCGGGAGGGAGCAGTTCTTC.

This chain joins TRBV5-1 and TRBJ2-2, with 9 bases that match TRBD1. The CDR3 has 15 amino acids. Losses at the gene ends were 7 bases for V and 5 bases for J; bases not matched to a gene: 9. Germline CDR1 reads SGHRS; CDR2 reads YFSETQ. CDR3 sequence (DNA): TGCGCCAGCCAGACAGGGGGTCTTTTAACCGGGGAGCTGTTTTTT. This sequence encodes CASQTGGLLTGELFF.

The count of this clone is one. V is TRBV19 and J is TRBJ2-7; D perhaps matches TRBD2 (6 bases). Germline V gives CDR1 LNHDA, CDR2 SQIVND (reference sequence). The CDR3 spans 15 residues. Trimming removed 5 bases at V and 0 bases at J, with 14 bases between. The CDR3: CASSDNGGVSYEQYF. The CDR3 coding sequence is TGTGCCAGTAGTGACAATGGAGGGGTCTCCTACGAGCAGTACTTC.

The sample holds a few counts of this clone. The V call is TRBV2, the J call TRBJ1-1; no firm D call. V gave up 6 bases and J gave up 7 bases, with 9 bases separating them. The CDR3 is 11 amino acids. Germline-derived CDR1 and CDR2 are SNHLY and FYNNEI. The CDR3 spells CASREAVEAFF. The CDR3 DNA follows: TGTGCCAGCAGGGAGGCAGTTGAAGCTTTCTTT.

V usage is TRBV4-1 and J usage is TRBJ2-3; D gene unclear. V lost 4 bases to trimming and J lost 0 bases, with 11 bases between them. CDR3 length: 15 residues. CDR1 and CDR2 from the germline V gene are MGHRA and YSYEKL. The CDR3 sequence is CASSREGLSTDTQYF. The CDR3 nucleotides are TGCGCCAGCAGCCGCGAAGGTCTTAGCACAGATACGCAGTATTTT.

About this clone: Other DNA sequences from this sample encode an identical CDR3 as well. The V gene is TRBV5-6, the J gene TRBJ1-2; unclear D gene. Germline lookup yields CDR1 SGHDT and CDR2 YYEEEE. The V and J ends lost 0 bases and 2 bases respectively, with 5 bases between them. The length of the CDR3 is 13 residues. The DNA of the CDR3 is TGTGCCAGCAGCTTGGGCCAGAACTATGGCTACACCTTC. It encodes CASSLGQNYGYTF. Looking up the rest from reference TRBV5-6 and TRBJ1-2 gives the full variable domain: DAGVTQSPTHLIKTRGQQVTLRCSPKSGHDTVSWYQQALGQGPQFIFQYYEEEERQRGNFPDRFSGHQFPNYSSELNVNALLLGDSALYLCASSLGQNYGYTFGSGTRLTVV.

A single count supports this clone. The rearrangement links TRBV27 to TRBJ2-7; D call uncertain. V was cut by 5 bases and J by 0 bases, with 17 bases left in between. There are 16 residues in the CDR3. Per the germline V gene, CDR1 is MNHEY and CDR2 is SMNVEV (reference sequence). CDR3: CASSPIAISSSYEQYF. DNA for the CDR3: TGTGCCAGCAGTCCCATTGCAATCTCGAGCTCCTACGAGCAGTACTTC.

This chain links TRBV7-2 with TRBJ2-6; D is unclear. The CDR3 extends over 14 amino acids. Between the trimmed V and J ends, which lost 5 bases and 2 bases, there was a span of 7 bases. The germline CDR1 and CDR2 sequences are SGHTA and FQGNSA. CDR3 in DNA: TGTGCCAGCAGCCACGCCCCTGGGGCCAACGTCCTGACTTTC. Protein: CASSHAPGANVLTF.

The DNA for the CDR3 is TGTGCCAGCAGCTCCCGGATGGAGGGAGAGCAGTACTTC. This encodes CASSSRMEGEQYF. This rearrangement joins TRBV11-1 to TRBJ2-7, with a weak D call TRBD2 (6 bases). V was cut by 4 bases and J by 7 bases, with 14 bases left in between. Germline CDR1 SGHAT, CDR2 FQDESV (reference sequence). The CDR3 has 13 amino acids.

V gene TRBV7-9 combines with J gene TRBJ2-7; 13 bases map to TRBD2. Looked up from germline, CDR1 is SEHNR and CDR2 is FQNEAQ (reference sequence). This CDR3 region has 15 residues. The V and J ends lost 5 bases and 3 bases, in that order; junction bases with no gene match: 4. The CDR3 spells CASSVGTSGIYEQYF. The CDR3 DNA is TGTGCCAGCAGCGTCGGGACTAGCGGGATCTACGAGCAGTACTTC.

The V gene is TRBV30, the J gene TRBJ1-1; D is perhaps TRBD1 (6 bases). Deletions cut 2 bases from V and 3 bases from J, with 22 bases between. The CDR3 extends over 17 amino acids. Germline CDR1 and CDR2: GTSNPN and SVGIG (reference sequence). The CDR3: CAWSPPGAASRHTEAFF. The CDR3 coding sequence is TGTGCCTGGAGTCCCCCAGGGGCGGCGTCCAGGCACACTGAAGCTTTCTTT.

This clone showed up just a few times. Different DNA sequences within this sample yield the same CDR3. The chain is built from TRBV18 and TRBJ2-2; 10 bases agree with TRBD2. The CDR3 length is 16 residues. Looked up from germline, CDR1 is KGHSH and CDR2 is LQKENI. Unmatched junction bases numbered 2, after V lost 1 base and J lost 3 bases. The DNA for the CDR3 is TGTGCCAGCTCACCACGTCTAGCGGGAGACACCGGGGAGCTGTTTTTT. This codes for CASSPRLAGDTGELFF.

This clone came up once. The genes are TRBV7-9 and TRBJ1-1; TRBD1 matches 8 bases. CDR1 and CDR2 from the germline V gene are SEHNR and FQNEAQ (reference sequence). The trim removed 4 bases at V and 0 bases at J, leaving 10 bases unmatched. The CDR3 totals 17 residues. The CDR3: CASSSRTGNWMNTEAFF. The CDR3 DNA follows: TGTGCCAGCAGCTCGCGGACAGGGAATTGGATGAACACTGAAGCTTTCTTT. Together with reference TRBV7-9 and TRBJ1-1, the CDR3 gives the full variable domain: DTGVSQNPRHKITKRGQNVTFRCDPISEHNRLYWYRQTLGQGPEFLTYFQNEAQLEKSRLLSDRFSAERPKGSFSTLEIQRTEQGDSAMYLCASSSRTGNWMNTEAFFGQGTRLTVV.

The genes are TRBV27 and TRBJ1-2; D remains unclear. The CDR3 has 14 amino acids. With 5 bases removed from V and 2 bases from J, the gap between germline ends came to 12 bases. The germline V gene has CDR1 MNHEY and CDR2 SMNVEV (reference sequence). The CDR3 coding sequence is TGTGCCAGCAGTCCTTTGAGCAGGAACTATGGCTACACCTTC. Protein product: CASSPLSRNYGYTF.

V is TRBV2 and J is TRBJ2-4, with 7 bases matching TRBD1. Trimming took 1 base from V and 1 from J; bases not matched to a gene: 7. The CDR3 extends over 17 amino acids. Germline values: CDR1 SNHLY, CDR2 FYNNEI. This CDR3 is CASSEVWAGGAKNIQYF. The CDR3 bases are TGTGCCAGCAGTGAAGTATGGGCAGGGGGTGCCAAAAACATTCAGTACTTC.

CDR3 DNA: TGTGCCAGCAGCCCCCAGGGGTTTTCCTCCTACGAGCAGTACTTC. Translated, it gives CASSPQGFSSYEQYF. The rearrangement links TRBV27 to TRBJ2-7, with a tentative D call TRBD1 (6 bases). Germline V gene data show CDR1 as MNHEY and CDR2 as SMNVEV (reference sequence). V was shortened by 6 bases and J by 0 bases, with 15 bases between the two germline ends. The CDR3 extends over 15 amino acids.

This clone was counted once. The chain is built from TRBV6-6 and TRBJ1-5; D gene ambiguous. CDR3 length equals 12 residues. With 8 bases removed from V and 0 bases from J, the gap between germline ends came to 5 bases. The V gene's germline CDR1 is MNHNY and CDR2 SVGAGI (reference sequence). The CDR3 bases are TGTGCCAGCTCTAATAGCAATCAGCCCCAGCATTTT. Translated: CASSNSNQPQHF.

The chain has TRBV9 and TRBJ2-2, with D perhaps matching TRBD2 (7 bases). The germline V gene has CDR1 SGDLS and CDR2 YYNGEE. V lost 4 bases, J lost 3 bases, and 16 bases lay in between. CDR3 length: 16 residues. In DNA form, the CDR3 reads TGTGCCAGCAGCTCATCGGCGGGGGCCTACACCGGGGAGCTGTTTTTT. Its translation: CASSSSAGAYTGELFF.

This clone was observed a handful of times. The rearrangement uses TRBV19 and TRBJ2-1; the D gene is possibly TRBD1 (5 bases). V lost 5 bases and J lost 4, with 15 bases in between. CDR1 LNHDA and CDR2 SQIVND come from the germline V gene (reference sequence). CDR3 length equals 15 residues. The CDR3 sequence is CASSLSDIPYNEQFF. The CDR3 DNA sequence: TGTGCCAGTAGTCTCTCGGACATTCCGTACAATGAGCAGTTCTTC.

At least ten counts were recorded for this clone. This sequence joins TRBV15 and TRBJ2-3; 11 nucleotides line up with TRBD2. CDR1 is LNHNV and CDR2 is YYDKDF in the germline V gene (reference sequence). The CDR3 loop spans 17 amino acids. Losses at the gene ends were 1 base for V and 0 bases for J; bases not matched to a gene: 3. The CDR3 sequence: CATSRARLAGSTDTQYF. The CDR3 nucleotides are TGTGCCACCAGCAGAGCCAGACTAGCGGGAAGCACAGATACGCAGTATTTT.